This T cell receptor (beta chain) was captured by sequencing in a study of shared clonotypes between healthy human individuals. This CDR3 comprises 16 residues. The germline V gene encodes CDR1 SGHTA and CDR2 FQGTGA. Deletions cut 6 bases from V and 5 bases from J, with 19 bases between. Only in-frame clones appear in the TCRdb table, and some are missing; sequencing was by immunoSEQ multiplex PCR. The table includes under 850,000 clones, 55% to 80% detected once. The genes are TRBV7-3 and TRBJ2-2; TRBD1 or TRBD2 may be the D gene (5 bases each). The source is a woman between 25 and 40 years old in good health. The sequenced sample was memory CD4+ T cells sorted from blood. The subset was: CD45RA-negative fraction. The CDR3: CASRVGWGSGTGELFF. CDR3 nucleotide sequence: TGTGCCAGCAGGGTCGGCTGGGGGAGCGGAACCGGGGAGCTGTTTTTT.